This record covers a single T cell receptor (beta chain). The antigen is unknown. The sample originates from a study of blood T cells in healthy people across ages. Study conclusions and caveats: Investigators treated diversity estimates from one million T cells as underestimates.

Samples each yielded at least 5.5 micrograms of total RNA. Using a J-beta primer mix together with a sample-barcoded 5' primer, a second PCR was run for about 6 to 12 cycles. TCRdb reprocessed the 5' RACE reads via MiXCR and lists one record per CDR3 protein. Of around 940,000 distinct CDR3 sequences listed, 51% were seen once; the top ten hold about a fifth. Germline loops: CDR1 LGHNA, CDR2 YSLEER. This CDR3 region has 19 residues. Trimming at V came to 2 bases and at J to 2 bases, leaving 11 bases not matched to a gene. Sequenced sample: blood. This clonotype was sampled from a woman aged 55-75 years in good health. This sequence joins TRBV4-3 and TRBJ2-6; 8 nucleotides match TRBD1. The CDR3 protein is CASSQLAGQGVPGANVLTF. The CDR3 bases are TGCGCCAGCAGCCAATTAGCCGGACAGGGTGTACCTGGGGCCAACGTCCTGACTTTC.